This T cell receptor (beta chain) was sequenced for a study of blood T cell repertoires in COVID-19 (dated by TCRdb to 2020 to 2021). A note on the overall study: Samples from collaborators originated in the United States, Italy and Spain and spanned both the acute and convalescent phases of COVID-19. Deeply sampled blood TCRbeta repertoires from subjects exposed to, actively infected with, or recovered from COVID-19 were included in the dataset. The material from the prospective study consisted of cDNA or gDNA derived from T cells, B-cell-depleted T cells, or PBMCs. The repertoires were released in a freely available public database meant as a resource for research on the immune response to SARS-CoV-2. The samples were drawn from two sources: the first 160 participants of the ongoing ImmuneRACE study, and approximately 1,300 subjects contributed by 6 global collaborators. Where HLA class I and class II types were available, the types were taken from metadata supplied by the sample provider, not from assay-based typing. Sample metadata almost always included a de-identified subject ID, COVID-19 status, age in years and sex. General findings and caveats noted by the study authors: The amount of clinical and demographic metadata varied by source and participant and was provided uncurated.

Relative to germline, V is missing 5 bases and J is missing 2 bases, with 6 bases of the junction outside any gene match. Reading from cysteine to phenylalanine, the CDR3 counts 16 amino acids. Here the CDR3 DNA is all that survives: 48 bases in frame from base 1. In the germline V gene, CDR1 corresponds to SGHTA and CDR2 to FQGNSA. The sample holds one count of this clone. What antigen it recognizes has not been identified. The input lacks base qualities; no much larger clone sits a single base away. One collaborating source in Seattle enrolled patients during active infection and followed them longitudinally through the course of disease. The collaborating institutions used their own protocols to collect whole blood in K2EDTA tubes. For TCRbeta analysis, collaborator samples were shipped as frozen whole blood, as isolated PBMCs, or as DNA extracted from either sample type. The immunoSEQ Assay, a bias-controlled multiplex PCR, was used to amplify TCRbeta CDR3 regions from genomic DNA. From the authors' description of their analysis: The number of nucleated cells in each sample was estimated by amplification of reference gene primers within the assay. Sequence reads were collapsed and filtered to measure the absolute abundance of every unique TCRbeta CDR3 rearrangement. For each sample, productive Simpson clonality was calculated as the square root of Simpson's diversity index across productive rearrangements. Imported from immuneACCESS, the table was reduced by TCRdb to in-frame sequences with V and J called. These copies leave out some clones; in studies compared against another copy, an unresolved V gene accounts for under half, and the cause of the remainder is not known. Clone size and the V and J calls come from that table; the DNA yielded D and trimming. Present in this sample are 130,000 to 150,000 clones, about four fifths of which were seen just once. 5% of the sample lies in the top ten.

The clonotype comes from a woman in her 70s with COVID-19, enrolled during active disease. Sequencing was done on a sample of peripheral blood. The chain is encoded by TRBV7-2 joined to TRBJ2-2; the junction holds 9 bases that match TRBD1. The CDR3 protein is CASSARDRVNTGELFF. DNA sequence: TGTGCCAGCAGCGCCCGGGACAGGGTTAACACCGGGGAGCTGTTTTTT.